These 9 T cell receptor beta chains originate from one sample sequenced in a study of OX40 agonist ivuxolimab in advanced cancers. Data came from immunoSEQ multiplex PCR; TCRdb stores just in-frame clones and leaves some out. The profile shows fewer than 80,000 clones, around 85% of them singletons. This material consisted of CD4+ or CD8+ T cells sorted from blood, taken in a trial of the OX40 agonist ivuxolimab. The receptors were sampled from an adult with an advanced solid tumor such as melanoma, head and neck, liver or kidney cancer.

This clone was observed a few times. For the CDR3, the DNA is TGCGCCAGCAGCATACGCGGACAGACCTTCGCTAGCACAGATACGCAGTATTTT. It specifies CASSIRGQTFASTDTQYF. This rearrangement joins TRBV5-1 to TRBJ2-3; tentatively, D is TRBD1 (6 bases). Trimming removed 4 bases at V and 0 bases at J, with 21 bases between. Germline assignment: CDR1 SGHRS and CDR2 YFSETQ. This CDR3 has 18 residues.

This CDR3 reads CASKMGLESGNTIYF. CDR3 bases: TGTGCCAGCAAAATGGGATTGGAGAGCGGAAACACCATATATTTT. The chain recombines TRBV2 with TRBJ1-3; D is uncertain. In germline, CDR1 is SNHLY, CDR2 FYNNEI. CDR3 length equals 15 residues. V shed 7 bases and J shed 4 bases, with 17 bases lying between them.

The chain has TRBV6-6 and TRBJ2-7, with 7 bases matching TRBD2. V shed 5 bases, J shed 5 bases, and the junction held 6 bases outside the gene matches. Germline lookup yields CDR1 MNHNY and CDR2 SVGAGI (reference sequence). The CDR3 is 13 amino acids. The CDR3 coding sequence is TGTGCCAGCAGTACCGGGGGGAGGAACGAGCAGTACTTC. This translates into CASSTGGRNEQYF.

The V call is TRBV30, the J call TRBJ2-7; 8 nucleotides line up with TRBD1. The ends lost 4 bases at V and 5 bases at J; junction bases unmatched: 1. Germline-derived CDR1 and CDR2 are GTSNPN and SVGIG (reference sequence). There are 11 residues in the CDR3. The CDR3 DNA is TGTGCCTGGATGGACAGGGACGAGCAGTACTTC. Translated, it gives CAWMDRDEQYF.

The V and J genes are TRBV5-1 and TRBJ2-5; D remains unclear. The V and J ends lost 0 bases and 1 base respectively, with 10 bases between them. Looked up from germline, CDR1 is SGHRS and CDR2 is YFSETQ. CDR3 length: 15 residues. In DNA, the CDR3 is TGCGCCAGCAGCTTGGAGTCAGCGCGCCAAGAGACCCAGTACTTC. Translation: CASSLESARQETQYF.

The chain has TRBV11-2 and TRBJ2-5; 8 bases fit TRBD1. The J segment lost 0 bases and the V segment lost 5 bases, leaving 8 bases of the junction unmatched. The CDR3 covers 16 residues. The V gene's germline CDR1 is SGHAT and CDR2 FQNNGV. CDR3: CASSRGSRGHQETQYF. The CDR3 nucleotides read TGTGCCAGCAGCAGAGGGTCCAGGGGGCACCAAGAGACCCAGTACTTC.

The chain couples TRBV6-1 to TRBJ2-1, with TRBD1 matching 8 bases. CDR1 and CDR2 (germline): MNHNS, SASEGT. The V and J ends lost 8 bases and 6 bases, in that order; junction bases with no gene match: 9. The CDR3 sequence is 14 residues long. The chain's CDR3 is CASVTGTGPNEQFF. Written as DNA, the CDR3 is TGTGCCAGCGTCACCGGGACAGGTCCCAATGAGCAGTTCTTC.

V gene TRBV19 combines with J gene TRBJ2-7; a weak D match, TRBD1 (6 bases). CDR1 is LNHDA and CDR2 is SQIVND in the germline V gene (reference sequence). The V end lost 4 bases, the J end lost 3 bases, and 10 bases lay between the germline ends. The CDR3 loop spans 13 amino acids. The CDR3 DNA reads as TGTGCCAGTAGTAACACAGGGAGCTACGAGCAGTACTTC. Encoded protein: CASSNTGSYEQYF.

This clone was counted a few times. The chain is built from TRBV6-4 and TRBJ1-5, with D perhaps TRBD1 (5 bases). There are 16 residues in the CDR3. V was clipped by 8 bases and J by 6 bases, with 23 bases between them. CDR1 and CDR2 (germline): MRHNA, SNTAGT. DNA of the CDR3: TGTGCCAGCGGTGGCCCCTCGGCAGGGCGGGTTCAGCCCCAGCATTTT. Translation: CASGGPSAGRVQPQHF.